This entry lists 23 T cell receptor beta chains sequenced from one sample in a study of cytomegalovirus exposure and HLA in healthy donors. The PCR was carried out with 60 Vbeta primers and 13 Jbeta primers. Clones were sequenced by immunoSEQ multiplex PCR, and TCRdb holds only the in-frame ones, with some missing. The sample records some 130,000 clones, approximately 10% being singletons. The sample comprised PBMCs. These receptors all come from a woman in her thirties or forties in good health and CMV-seropositive.

This clone has a handful of counts. The chain joins TRBV15 to TRBJ2-2; no definite D call. The CDR3 extends over 12 amino acids. Trimming pared 1 base from V and 7 bases from J, leaving 4 bases between. CDR1 LNHNV and CDR2 YYDKDF come from the germline V gene (reference sequence). CDR3 in amino acids: CATSRGSGELFF. Here the CDR3 DNA reads TGTGCCACCAGCAGAGGGAGCGGGGAGCTGTTTTTT.

The chain is built from TRBV9 and TRBJ2-1; TRBD2 matches 12 bases. J gave up 9 bases and V 3 bases, and 7 bases lay outside the gene matches. The CDR3 has 15 amino acids. Germline V lookup: CDR1 SGDLS, CDR2 YYNGEE. CDR3 nucleotide sequence: TGTGCCAGCAGCGAGACTAGCGGGGGCCTTGGTGAGCAGTTCTTC. It is translated as CASSETSGGLGEQFF.

Only a few counts were recorded for this clone. The rearrangement links TRBV6-5 to TRBJ2-7; 7 bases map to TRBD2. The CDR3 runs to 13 residues. After removal of 5 bases from V and 1 base from J, the junction contained 2 bases not matched to a gene. Per germline, CDR1 MNHEY and CDR2 SVGAGI. The CDR3 DNA reads TGTGCCAGCAGTACAGCGGGGTCCTACGAGCAGTACTTC. It is translated as CASSTAGSYEQYF.

The chain combines TRBV19 with TRBJ1-4; D uncertain. From germline, CDR1 is LNHDA and CDR2 SQIVND (reference sequence). The CDR3 runs 14 residues. V was clipped by 3 bases and J by 4 bases, with 9 bases between them. The CDR3, as DNA: TGTGCCAGTAGTATTCCGGGAGATAATGAAAAACTGTTTTTT. It yields the protein CASSIPGDNEKLFF. Filled out from reference TRBV19 and TRBJ1-4, the complete variable domain reads DGGITQSPKYLFRKEGQNVTLSCEQNLNHDAMYWYRQDPGQGLRLIYYSQIVNDFQKGDIAEGYSVSREKKESFPLTVTSAQKNPTAFYLCASSIPGDNEKLFFGSGTQLSVL.

The rearrangement links TRBV6-6 to TRBJ1-6, with TRBD1 matching 8 bases. The germline V gene encodes CDR1 MNHNY and CDR2 SVGAGI (reference sequence). This CDR3 spans 14 amino acids. Trimming cost V 6 bases and J 7 bases; bases outside gene matches: 5. The CDR3 DNA is TGTGCCAGCAGCCTCCGGGACAGGAATTCACCCCTCCACTTT. Its translation is CASSLRDRNSPLHF.

This clone occurred a few times. The V call is TRBV6-6, the J call TRBJ1-6; 7 bases agree with TRBD1. In germline, CDR1 is MNHNY, CDR2 SVGAGI (reference sequence). Trimming removed 6 bases from V and 9 bases from J; junction bases left unmatched: 8. This CDR3 comprises 14 residues. Here the CDR3 DNA reads TGTGCCAGCAGCCTACCCGGGGACAGTTCACCCCTCCACTTT. This encodes CASSLPGDSSPLHF.

This clone was observed a few times. This chain joins TRBV27 and TRBJ2-2; D unclear. The CDR3 is 14 residues long. CDR1 and CDR2 (germline): MNHEY, SMNVEV (reference sequence). V was cut by 8 bases and J by 6 bases, with 16 bases left in between. Here the CDR3 reads CASRPGISPGELFF. CDR3 nucleotide sequence: TGTGCCAGCCGACCGGGTATTTCCCCCGGGGAGCTGTTTTTT.

This clone was observed a handful of times. This CDR3 is also generated by other DNA sequences in the sample. The chain joins TRBV6-5 to TRBJ1-1; TRBD1 is a possible D gene (6 bases). The ends were cut back, 2 bases at V and 0 bases at J, with 7 bases in the middle. Germline V gene lookup returns CDR1 MNHEY and CDR2 SVGAGI. CDR3 length equals 14 residues. This CDR3 is CASSYDRMNTEAFF. In DNA form, the CDR3 reads TGTGCCAGCAGTTACGACAGGATGAACACTGAAGCTTTCTTT.

The chain combines TRBV14 with TRBJ2-7, with a weak D call TRBD2 (5 bases). The CDR3 is 12 amino acids. Looked up from germline, CDR1 is SGHDN and CDR2 is FVKESK. V was cut by 4 bases and J by 4 bases, with 8 bases left in between. The CDR3 DNA is TGTGCCAGCAGCCCCGGAGGATACGAGCAGTACTTC. It encodes CASSPGGYEQYF.

This chain joins TRBV7-2 and TRBJ1-1; D is uncertain. The germline gives CDR1 SGHTA, CDR2 FQGNSA. CDR3 length: 11 residues. V gave up 5 bases and J gave up 11 bases, with 12 bases separating them. In nucleotides, the CDR3 is TGTGCCAGCAGCCCCCTTCCGAGGGCTTTCTTT. Amino acids: CASSPLPRAFF.

V usage is TRBV7-9 and J usage is TRBJ1-4; possible D gene TRBD1, 5 bases. This CDR3 spans 15 amino acids. V was pared by 5 bases and J by 7 bases, with 17 bases between. CDR1 is SEHNR, CDR2 FQNEAQ, per germline (reference sequence). The CDR3 protein is CASSQSGRETEKLFF. The CDR3 DNA reads TGTGCCAGCAGCCAGAGTGGCAGGGAAACTGAAAAACTGTTTTTT.

Points on this clone: This likely stems from a read error, as it lies one base from a far larger clone. V usage is TRBV9 and J usage is TRBJ2-3; 12 bases are shared with TRBD2. CDR1 SGDLS and CDR2 YYNGEE come from the germline V gene. The CDR3 covers 15 residues. Trimming cost V 4 bases and J 1 base; bases outside gene matches: 1. The CDR3 DNA follows: TGTGCCAGCAGCAGACTAGCGGGGGGCACAGATACGCAGTATTTT. Residues: CASSRLAGGTDTQYF.

The CDR3 coding sequence is TGCGCCAGCAGCCAAAGTTCTAGCGAGCAGTACTTC. Its protein is CASSQSSSEQYF. The V and J genes are TRBV5-1 and TRBJ2-7; the D is unclear. The CDR3 covers 12 residues. The V and J ends lost 4 bases and 6 bases respectively, with 11 bases between them. Germline CDR1 SGHRS, CDR2 YFSETQ.

This clone occurred a few times. The chain couples TRBV5-8 to TRBJ2-3; 7 bases align to TRBD1. Germline assignment: CDR1 SGHTS and CDR2 YDEGEE. J gave up 10 bases and V 3 bases, and 17 bases lay outside the gene matches. The CDR3 length is 16 residues. CDR3 sequence: CASSWSTGTAKLAQYF. DNA of the CDR3: TGTGCCAGCAGCTGGTCCACCGGGACAGCGAAGCTTGCGCAGTATTTT.

In this sample, this clone turned up a few times. The CDR3 nucleotides are TGCGCCAGCAGCCAAGATGGGAGCTCTGGAAACACCATATATTTT. Its protein product is CASSQDGSSGNTIYF. The chain couples TRBV4-1 to TRBJ1-3; D is undetermined. CDR1 MGHRA and CDR2 YSYEKL come from the germline V gene. There are 15 residues in the CDR3. V was shortened by 0 bases and J by 0 bases, with 6 bases between the two germline ends.

The chain uses TRBV5-4 and TRBJ2-2, with 10 bases matching TRBD1. Germline assignment: CDR1 SGHNT and CDR2 YYREEE (reference sequence). V dropped 4 bases and J dropped 4; count of bases not matched to a gene: 13. There are 18 residues in the CDR3. The CDR3 region is CASSLGQGRPLVTGELFF. The DNA of the CDR3 is TGTGCCAGCAGCCTGGGACAGGGGAGGCCTCTGGTCACCGGGGAGCTGTTTTTT. Based on the CDR3 plus reference TRBV5-4 and TRBJ2-2, the full variable domain is ETGVTQSPTHLIKTRGQQVTLRCSSQSGHNTVSWYQQALGQGPQFIFQYYREEENGRGNFPPRFSGLQFPNYSSELNVNALELDDSALYLCASSLGQGRPLVTGELFFGEGSRLTVL.

This chain links TRBV5-6 with TRBJ2-2; D unresolved. The CDR3 runs 15 residues. Germline V gives CDR1 SGHDT, CDR2 YYEEEE. V shed 4 bases and J shed 0 bases, with 10 bases lying between them. CDR3: CASSTPFANTGELFF. The CDR3 DNA sequence: TGTGCCAGCAGCACACCTTTCGCGAACACCGGGGAGCTGTTTTTT.

This clone was recorded a few times. The V gene is TRBV2, the J gene TRBJ1-4; possibly TRBD1 for D (6 bases). The CDR3 totals 17 residues. In germline, CDR1 is SNHLY, CDR2 FYNNEI. V lost 6 bases and J lost 0, with 17 bases in between. The CDR3 protein is CASRRTGYRATNEKLFF. CDR3 DNA sequence: TGTGCCAGCAGGCGTACAGGGTACAGGGCAACTAATGAAAAACTGTTTTTT.

The chain combines TRBV4-2 with TRBJ1-1; D unclear. V lost 0 bases, J lost 3 bases, and 11 bases lay in between. The CDR3 consists of 15 residues. Germline CDR1 reads LGHNA; CDR2 reads YNFKEQ. The CDR3 protein is CASSQEREIDTEAFF. The CDR3 DNA sequence: TGTGCCAGCAGCCAAGAGAGGGAGATAGACACTGAAGCTTTCTTT.

This clone was counted many times. CDR3 sequence reads: CASSPTGNTEAFF. CDR3 coding DNA: TGTGCCAGCAGCCCAACAGGGAACACTGAAGCTTTCTTT. This chain joins TRBV5-4 and TRBJ1-1; weak D call: TRBD1 (5 bases). CDR3 length: 13 amino acids. Trimming stripped 4 bases from V and 1 base from J, with 8 bases between. Per germline, CDR1 SGHNT and CDR2 YYREEE (reference sequence).

J is TRBJ2-1 and V is TRBV11-2; D may be TRBD1 (5 bases). Germline V gene lookup returns CDR1 SGHAT and CDR2 FQNNGV. The CDR3 consists of 14 residues. With 2 bases removed from V and 5 bases from J, the gap between germline ends came to 10 bases. Here the CDR3 reads CASSLSAGNNEQFF. Written as DNA, the CDR3 is TGTGCCAGCAGCTTATCGGCAGGGAACAATGAGCAGTTCTTC. Filled out from reference TRBV11-2 and TRBJ2-1, the complete variable domain reads EAGVAQSPRYKIIEKRQSVAFWCNPISGHATLYWYQQILGQGPKLLIQFQNNGVVDDSQLPKDRFSAERLKGVDSTLKIQPAKLEDSAVYLCASSLSAGNNEQFFGPGTRLTVL.

In its sample, this clone was seen a few times. CDR3 DNA: TGTGCCAGCAGCTTAGACAGATCCTACAATGAGCAGTTCTTC. Translation gives CASSLDRSYNEQFF. The chain carries TRBV13 and TRBJ2-1, with D unresolved. V was cut by 1 base and J by 1 base, with 5 bases left in between. Per the germline V gene, CDR1 is PRHDT and CDR2 is FYEKMQ (reference sequence). The CDR3 is 14 residues long.

The J gene is TRBJ1-1, the V gene TRBV19, with 9 nucleotides matching TRBD1. Germline CDR1 and CDR2: LNHDA and SQIVND (reference sequence). The CDR3 sequence is 15 residues long. V was clipped by 9 bases and J by 4 bases; unmatched bases: 12. The CDR3 loop reads CASVIQGARSTEAFF. The CDR3, as DNA: TGTGCCAGCGTTATACAGGGGGCTCGCAGCACTGAAGCTTTCTTT.